This record looks at one T cell receptor (beta chain) sequence and its context. These data come from a study of pediatric ulcerative colitis. This was a survey-level run. Profiled with immunoSEQ multiplex PCR; TCRdb holds only in-frame clones, not every one. The sample lists more than 35,000 clones, roughly 72% occurring once. One to two pinch biopsies were taken from the rectum during colonoscopy. The receptor was derived from a boy under 18 with moderate ulcerative colitis. The sequencing input was gut tissue.

The CDR3 DNA reads as TGCGCCAGCAGTGAGGGGACTAGTCAAGAGACCCAGTACTTC. Residues: CASSEGTSQETQYF. This chain uses TRBV10-1 with TRBJ2-5; 8 nucleotides agree with TRBD2. Germline CDR1 and CDR2: WNHNN and SYGVQD (reference sequence). V trimming: 2 bases; J trimming: 2 bases; junction bases outside the gene matches: 1. The CDR3 has 14 amino acids.